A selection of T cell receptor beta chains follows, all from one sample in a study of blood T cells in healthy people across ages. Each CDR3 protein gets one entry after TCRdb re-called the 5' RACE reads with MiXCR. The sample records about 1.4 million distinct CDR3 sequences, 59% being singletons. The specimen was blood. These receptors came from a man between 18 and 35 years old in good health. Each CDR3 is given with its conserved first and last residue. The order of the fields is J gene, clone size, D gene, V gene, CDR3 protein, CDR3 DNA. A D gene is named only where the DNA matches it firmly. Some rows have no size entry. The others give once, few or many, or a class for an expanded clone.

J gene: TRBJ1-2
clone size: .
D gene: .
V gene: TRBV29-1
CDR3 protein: CSGEQNYGYTF
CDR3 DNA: TGCAGCGGGGAACAGAACTATGGCTACACCTTC

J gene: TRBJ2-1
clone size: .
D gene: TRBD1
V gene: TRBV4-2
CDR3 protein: CASSPSGQGDNEQFF
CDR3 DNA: TGTGCCAGCAGCCCCTCGGGACAGGGGGACAATGAGCAGTTCTTC

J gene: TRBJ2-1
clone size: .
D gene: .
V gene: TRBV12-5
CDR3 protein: CASGTEYEQFF
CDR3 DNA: TGTGCTAGTGGTACCGAATATGAGCAGTTCTTC

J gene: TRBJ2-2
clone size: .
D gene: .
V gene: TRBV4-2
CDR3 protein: CASSPRSLVPGELCF
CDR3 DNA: TGTGCCAGCAGCCCTCGGTCCCTAGTCCCCGGGGAGCTGTGTTTT

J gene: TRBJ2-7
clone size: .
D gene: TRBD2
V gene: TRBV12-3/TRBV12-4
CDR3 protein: CASSLGAGGVTYEQYF
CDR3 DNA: TGTGCCAGCAGTTTAGGAGCGGGAGGAGTAACCTACGAGCAGTACTTC

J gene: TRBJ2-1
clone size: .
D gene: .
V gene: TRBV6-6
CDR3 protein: CASSYPQATGLNEQFF
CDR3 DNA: TGTGCCAGCAGTTATCCCCAAGCTACCGGACTCAATGAGCAGTTCTTC

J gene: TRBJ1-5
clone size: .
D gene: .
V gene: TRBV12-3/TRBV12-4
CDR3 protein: CASRNQGIKQPQHF
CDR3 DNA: TGTGCCAGCAGGAATCAGGGTATTAAACAGCCCCAGCATTTT

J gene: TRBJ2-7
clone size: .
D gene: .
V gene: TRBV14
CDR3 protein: CASGQEWSSYEQYF
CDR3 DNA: TGTGCCAGCGGCCAGGAGTGGAGCTCCTACGAGCAGTACTTC

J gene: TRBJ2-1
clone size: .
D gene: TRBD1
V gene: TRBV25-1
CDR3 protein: CASSVLTGTGGDEQFF
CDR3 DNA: TGTGCCAGCAGTGTTTTAACCGGGACAGGTGGCGATGAGCAGTTCTTC

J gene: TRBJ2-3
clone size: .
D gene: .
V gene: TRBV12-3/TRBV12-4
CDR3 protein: CASSLAQGGSTDTQYF
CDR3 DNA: TGTGCCAGCAGTTTAGCGCAGGGGGGGAGCACAGATACGCAGTATTTT

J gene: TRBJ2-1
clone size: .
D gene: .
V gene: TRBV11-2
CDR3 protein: CASSSPEDYTDEQFF
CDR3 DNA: TGTGCCAGCAGCTCCCCCGAGGACTATACAGATGAGCAGTTCTTC

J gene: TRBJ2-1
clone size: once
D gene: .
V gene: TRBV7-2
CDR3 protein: CASSWGAPNEQFF
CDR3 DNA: TGTGCCAGCAGCTGGGGGGCCCCCAATGAGCAGTTCTTC

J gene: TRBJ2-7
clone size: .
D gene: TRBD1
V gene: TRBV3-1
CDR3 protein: CASSRMGQAAYEQYF
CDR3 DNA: TGTGCCAGCAGCCGGATGGGACAGGCCGCCTACGAGCAGTACTTC

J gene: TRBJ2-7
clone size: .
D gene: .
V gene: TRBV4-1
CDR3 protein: CASSQVAMCEQYF
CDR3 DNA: TGCGCCAGCAGCCAAGTGGCCATGTGCGAGCAGTACTTC

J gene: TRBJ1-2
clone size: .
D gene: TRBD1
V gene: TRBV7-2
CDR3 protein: CASSPQGQDVYGYTF
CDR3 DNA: TGTGCCAGCAGCCCACAAGGACAGGACGTGTATGGCTACACCTTC

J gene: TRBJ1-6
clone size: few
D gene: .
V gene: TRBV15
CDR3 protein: CATSRDLEGSPLHF
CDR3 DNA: TGTGCCACCAGCAGAGATCTGGAGGGTTCACCCCTCCACTTT

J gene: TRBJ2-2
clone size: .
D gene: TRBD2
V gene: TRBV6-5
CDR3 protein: CASSSARGRWDLAGILLFF
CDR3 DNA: TGTGCCAGCAGTTCCGCCCGGGGGCGGTGGGACTTAGCGGGAATCTTGCTGTTTTTT

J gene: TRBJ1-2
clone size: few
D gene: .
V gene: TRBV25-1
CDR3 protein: CASALGQGNNGYTF
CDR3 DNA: TGTGCCAGCGCTCTGGGGCAGGGCAACAATGGCTACACCTTC

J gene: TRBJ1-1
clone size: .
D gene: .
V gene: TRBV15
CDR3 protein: CATSRDRDYPEAFF
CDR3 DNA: TGTGCCACCAGCAGAGACAGGGACTATCCTGAAGCTTTCTTT

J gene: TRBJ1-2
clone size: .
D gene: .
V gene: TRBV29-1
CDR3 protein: CSVEDFKFGEGRRGYGYTF
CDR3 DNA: TGCAGCGTTGAAGATTTTAAGTTCGGAGAGGGCCGGCGGGGGTATGGCTACACCTTC

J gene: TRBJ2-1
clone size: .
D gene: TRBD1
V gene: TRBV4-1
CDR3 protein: CASSRRQGRYNEQFF
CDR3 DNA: TGCGCCAGCAGCCGACGACAGGGCCGGTACAATGAGCAGTTCTTC

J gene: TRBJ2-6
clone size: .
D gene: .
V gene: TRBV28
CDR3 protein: CASTKPGSGANVLTF
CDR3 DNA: TGTGCCAGCACCAAACCCGGCTCTGGGGCCAACGTCCTGACTTTC

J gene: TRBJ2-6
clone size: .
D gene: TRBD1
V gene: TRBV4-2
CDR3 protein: CASSQAGTALSGANVLTF
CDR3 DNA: TGTGCCAGCAGCCAAGCCGGGACAGCGCTCTCTGGGGCCAACGTCCTGACTTTC

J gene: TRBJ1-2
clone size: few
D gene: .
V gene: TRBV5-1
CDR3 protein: CASSQEALSERVYGYTF
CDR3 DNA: TGCGCCAGCAGCCAAGAAGCCCTCTCCGAGAGGGTTTATGGCTACACCTTC

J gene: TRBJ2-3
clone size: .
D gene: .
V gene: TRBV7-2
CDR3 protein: CASSSLPGAIHTQYF
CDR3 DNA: TGTGCCAGCAGCTCCCTACCGGGCGCCATACATACGCAGTATTTT

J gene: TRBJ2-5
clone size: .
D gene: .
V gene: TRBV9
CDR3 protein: CASSVGRGLPSAETQYF
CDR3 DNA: TGTGCCAGCAGCGTAGGGCGGGGACTTCCATCCGCAGAGACCCAGTACTTC

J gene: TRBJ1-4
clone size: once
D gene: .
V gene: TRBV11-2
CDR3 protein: CASSSPTRGSPNEKLFF
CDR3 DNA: TGTGCCAGCAGCTCACCGACGCGGGGGAGTCCTAATGAAAAACTGTTTTTT

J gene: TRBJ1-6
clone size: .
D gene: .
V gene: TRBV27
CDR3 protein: CASSSLHSPLHF
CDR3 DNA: TGTGCCAGCAGCTCCCTCCATTCACCCCTCCACTTT

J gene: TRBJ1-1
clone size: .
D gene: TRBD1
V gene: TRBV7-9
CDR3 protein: CASSVRQGILTEAFF
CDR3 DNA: TGTGCCAGCAGCGTTAGACAGGGGATCTTAACTGAAGCTTTCTTT

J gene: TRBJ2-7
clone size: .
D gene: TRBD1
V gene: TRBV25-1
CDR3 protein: CASSGVGTGPYEQYF
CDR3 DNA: TGTGCCAGCAGTGGGGTGGGGACAGGGCCCTACGAGCAGTACTTC

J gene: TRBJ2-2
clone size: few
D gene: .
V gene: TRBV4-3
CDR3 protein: CASSQESGLTTGELFF
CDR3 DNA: TGCGCCAGCAGCCAAGAATCGGGACTGACCACCGGGGAGCTGTTTTTT

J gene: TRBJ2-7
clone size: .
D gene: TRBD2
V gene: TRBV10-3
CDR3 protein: CAISPTPGLAGAYEQYF
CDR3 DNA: TGTGCCATCAGTCCAACCCCCGGACTAGCGGGAGCATACGAGCAGTACTTC

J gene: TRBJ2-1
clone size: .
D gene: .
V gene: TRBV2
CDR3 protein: CASSSPALNNEQFF
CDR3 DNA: TGTGCCAGCAGCTCACCGGCCTTAAACAATGAGCAGTTCTTC